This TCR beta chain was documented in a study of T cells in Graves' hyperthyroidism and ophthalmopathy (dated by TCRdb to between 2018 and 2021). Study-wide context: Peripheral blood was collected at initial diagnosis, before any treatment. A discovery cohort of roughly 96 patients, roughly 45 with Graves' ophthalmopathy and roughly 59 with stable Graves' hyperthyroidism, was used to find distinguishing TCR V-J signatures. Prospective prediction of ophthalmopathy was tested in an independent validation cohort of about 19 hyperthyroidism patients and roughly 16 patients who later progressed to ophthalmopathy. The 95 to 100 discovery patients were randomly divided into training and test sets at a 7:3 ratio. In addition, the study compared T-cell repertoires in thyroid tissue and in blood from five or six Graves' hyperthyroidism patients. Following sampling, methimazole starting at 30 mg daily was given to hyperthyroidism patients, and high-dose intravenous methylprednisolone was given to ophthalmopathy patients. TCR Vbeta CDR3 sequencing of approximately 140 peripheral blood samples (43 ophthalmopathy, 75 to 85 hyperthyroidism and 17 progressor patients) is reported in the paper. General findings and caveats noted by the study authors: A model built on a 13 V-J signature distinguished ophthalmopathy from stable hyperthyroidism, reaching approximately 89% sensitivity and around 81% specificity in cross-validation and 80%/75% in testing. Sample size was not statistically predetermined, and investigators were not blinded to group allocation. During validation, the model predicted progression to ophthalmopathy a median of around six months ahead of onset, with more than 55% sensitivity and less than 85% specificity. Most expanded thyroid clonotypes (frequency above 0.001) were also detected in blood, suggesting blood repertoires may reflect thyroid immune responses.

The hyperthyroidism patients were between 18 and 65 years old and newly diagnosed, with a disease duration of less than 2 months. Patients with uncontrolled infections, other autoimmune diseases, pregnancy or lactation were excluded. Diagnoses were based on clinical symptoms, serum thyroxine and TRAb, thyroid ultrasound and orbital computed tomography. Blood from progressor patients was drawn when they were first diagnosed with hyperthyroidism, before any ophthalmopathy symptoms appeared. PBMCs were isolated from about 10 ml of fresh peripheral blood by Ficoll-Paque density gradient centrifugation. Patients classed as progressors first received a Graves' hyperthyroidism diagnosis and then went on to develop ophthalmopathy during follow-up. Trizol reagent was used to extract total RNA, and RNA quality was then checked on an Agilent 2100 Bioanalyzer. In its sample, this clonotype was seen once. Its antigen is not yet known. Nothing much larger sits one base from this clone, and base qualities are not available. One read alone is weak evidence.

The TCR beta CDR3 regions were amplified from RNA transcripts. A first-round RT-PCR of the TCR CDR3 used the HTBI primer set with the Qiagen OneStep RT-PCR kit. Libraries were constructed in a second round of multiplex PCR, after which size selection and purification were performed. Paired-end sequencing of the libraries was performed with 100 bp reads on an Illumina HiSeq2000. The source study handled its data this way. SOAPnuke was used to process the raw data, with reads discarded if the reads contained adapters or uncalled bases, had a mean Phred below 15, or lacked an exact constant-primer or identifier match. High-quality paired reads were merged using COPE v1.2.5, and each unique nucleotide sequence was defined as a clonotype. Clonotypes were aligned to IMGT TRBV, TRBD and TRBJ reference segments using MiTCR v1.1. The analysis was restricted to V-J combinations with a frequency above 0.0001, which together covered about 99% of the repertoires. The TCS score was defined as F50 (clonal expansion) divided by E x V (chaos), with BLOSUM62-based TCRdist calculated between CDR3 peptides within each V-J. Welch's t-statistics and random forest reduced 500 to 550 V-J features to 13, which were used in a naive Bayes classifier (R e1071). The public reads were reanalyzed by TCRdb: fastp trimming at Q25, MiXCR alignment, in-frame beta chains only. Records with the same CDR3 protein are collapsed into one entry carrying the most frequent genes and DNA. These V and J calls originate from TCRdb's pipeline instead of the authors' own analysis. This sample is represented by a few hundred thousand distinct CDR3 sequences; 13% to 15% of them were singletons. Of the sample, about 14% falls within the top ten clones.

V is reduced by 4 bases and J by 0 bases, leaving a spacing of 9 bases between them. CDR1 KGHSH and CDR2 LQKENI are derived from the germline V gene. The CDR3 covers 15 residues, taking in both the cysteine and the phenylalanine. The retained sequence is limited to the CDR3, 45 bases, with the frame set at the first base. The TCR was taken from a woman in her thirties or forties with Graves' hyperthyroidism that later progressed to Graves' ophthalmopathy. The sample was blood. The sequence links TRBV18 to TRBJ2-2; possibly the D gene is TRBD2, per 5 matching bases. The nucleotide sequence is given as TGTGCCAGCTCACTTGGACTGTCGAACACCGGGGAGCTGTTTTTT. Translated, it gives CASSLGLSNTGELFF.